This T cell receptor beta chain derives from a study of early T cells in non-severe SARS-CoV-2 infection. At the level of the study: Sequencing targeted bulk RNA from unsorted whole blood, leaving chains unpaired.

Study-level points and caveats: VDJdb matching, biased toward anti-spike CD8 responses, missed private and CD4 specificities.

This clonotype has at least ten counts. What it binds is unknown. Attachment of unique molecular identifiers to individual cDNA molecules was performed. Each CDR3 protein gets one entry after TCRdb re-called the 5' RACE reads with MiXCR. The table lists more than 50,000 distinct CDR3 sequences, less than 9.5% of them singletons. The CDR3 sequence is 14 residues long. V lost 1 base and J lost 3, with 7 bases in between. The germline gives CDR1 SGHAT, CDR2 FQNNGV. The V gene is TRBV11-2, the J gene TRBJ1-5, with D uncertain. The sample comprised whole blood. This sequence originates from an adult who was a healthcare worker with PCR-confirmed SARS-CoV-2 infection or an uninfected control (not recorded which). The CDR3 reads CASSLGRANQPQHF. For the CDR3, the DNA is TGTGCCAGCAGCTTAGGGCGGGCCAATCAGCCCCAGCATTTT.